This TCR beta chain is drawn from a study of T cell repertoires in cytomegalovirus infection. As to this clonotype: As yet, its antigen is unknown.

Notes on the study in general: HLA-C-restricted CMV-specific TCR beta clonotypes prevailed in the ex vivo response.

TCRdb redid the calling of the reads with MiXCR, one entry per CDR3 protein. The sample includes around 100,000 distinct CDR3 sequences, around a quarter of them seen just once. This CDR3 comprises 15 residues. V lost 5 bases to trimming and J lost 4 bases; unmatched junction nucleotides: 11. Germline loops: CDR1 SGHVT, CDR2 SQSDAQ. The rearrangement uses TRBV7-4 and TRBJ2-7, with TRBD1 matching 7 bases. Sequencing used CD8+ T cells from PBMCs. The receptor's source is a human donor in good health (CMV status not recorded). Some clones in this sample may be carry-over from other donors' samples. Written as DNA, the CDR3 is TGTGCCAGCAGCCCGTCCCCGGGACAGATTTACGAGCAGTACTTC. Its translation: CASSPSPGQIYEQYF. Complete variable domain (other parts from reference TRBV7-4 and TRBJ2-7): GAGVSQSPRYKVAKRGRDVALRCDSISGHVTLYWYRQTLGQGSEVLTYSQSDAQRDKSGRPSGRFSAERPERSVSTLKIQRTEQGDSAVYLCASSPSPGQIYEQYFGPGTRLTVT.